This T cell receptor (beta chain) was obtained from a study of blood T cell repertoires in COVID-19. Study at large: Donors in the United States, Italy and Spain gave samples during acute or convalescent COVID-19. T cells, B-cell-depleted T cells, or PBMCs supplied cDNA or gDNA.

Authors' processing steps: Estimation of nucleated cell counts was performed using reference gene primer amplification. Libraries were prepared by immunoSEQ multiplex PCR; TCRdb keeps only in-frame clonotypes and omits some of them. V, J and clone size are taken as reported in that table, and D and trimming were inferred from the DNA itself. Of some 200,000 clones listed, around 86% are singletons. The CDR3 length is 14 residues. Germline V gives CDR1 SGHKS, CDR2 YYEKEE (reference sequence). Trimming left V 4 bases short and J 11 bases short, with 19 bases between. The TCR sequence derives from a man between 65 and 85 years old with acute or convalescent COVID-19. Material for sequencing was peripheral blood. The J gene is TRBJ1-5, the V gene TRBV5-5; no clear D gene. The CDR3: CASSPIPILGAQHF. DNA of the CDR3: TGTGCCAGCAGCCCGATCCCGATCCTAGGAGCCCAGCATTTT.